The following is a T cell receptor (beta chain) sequence with its context. Its target is unknown. This specimen comes from a study of cytomegalovirus exposure and HLA in healthy donors. General study findings and limits: The authors enumerated roughly 180 TCR beta chains as linked to cytomegalovirus. The dataset shows that most TCR sequences were rare, while some public TCRs occurred in many donors.

The method was immunoSEQ multiplex PCR; TCRdb's version includes in-frame clones alone and lacks a portion of them. The sample lists a few hundred thousand clones, 75% to 95% occurring once. The CDR3 extends over 14 amino acids. The germline V gene has CDR1 SGDLS and CDR2 YYNGEE. Trimming removed 0 bases at V and 6 bases at J, with 7 bases between. The TCR sequence derives from a young woman in good health and CMV-seronegative. Sequenced sample: PBMCs. The rearrangement joins TRBV9 to TRBJ1-6, with D possibly matching TRBD1 (5 bases). For the CDR3, the DNA is TGTGCCAGCAGCGTAGATAGGGGTAATTCACCCCTCCACTTT. Protein: CASSVDRGNSPLHF. The entire variable domain, with the rest obtained from reference TRBV9 and TRBJ1-6, is as follows: DSGVTQTPKHLITATGQRVTLRCSPRSGDLSVYWYQQSLDQGLQFLIQYYNGEERAKGNILERFSAQQFPDLHSELNLSSLELGDSALYFCASSVDRGNSPLHFGNGTRLTVT.